This T cell receptor beta chain was captured in a study of T-cell reconstitution after alpha-beta-depleted transplantation in children. Germline V gene data show CDR1 as DFQATT and CDR2 as SNEGSKA (reference sequence). This CDR3 comprises 15 residues. Unmatched junction bases numbered 12, after V lost 4 bases and J lost 4 bases. Preparation of the TCRbeta library used unique molecular identifiers. A single record per CDR3 protein comes from TCRdb applying MiXCR to the PCR reads. The sample consists of hundreds of thousands of distinct CDR3 sequences, approximately 10% of them appearing once. This clonotype was found many times.

This chain connects TRBV20-1 to TRBJ2-7; 8 nucleotides match TRBD2. The receptor was derived from a male patient between 2 and 15 years old who had a stem cell transplant for chronic granulomatous disease, so the T cells may come from the graft donor. The sample consisted of peripheral blood, taken 180 days after TCRalphabeta/CD19-depleted stem cell transplant. The CDR3 here is CSANSEEREWYEQYF. The CDR3, as DNA: TGCAGTGCTAATTCCGAAGAGCGGGAGTGGTACGAGCAGTACTTC.